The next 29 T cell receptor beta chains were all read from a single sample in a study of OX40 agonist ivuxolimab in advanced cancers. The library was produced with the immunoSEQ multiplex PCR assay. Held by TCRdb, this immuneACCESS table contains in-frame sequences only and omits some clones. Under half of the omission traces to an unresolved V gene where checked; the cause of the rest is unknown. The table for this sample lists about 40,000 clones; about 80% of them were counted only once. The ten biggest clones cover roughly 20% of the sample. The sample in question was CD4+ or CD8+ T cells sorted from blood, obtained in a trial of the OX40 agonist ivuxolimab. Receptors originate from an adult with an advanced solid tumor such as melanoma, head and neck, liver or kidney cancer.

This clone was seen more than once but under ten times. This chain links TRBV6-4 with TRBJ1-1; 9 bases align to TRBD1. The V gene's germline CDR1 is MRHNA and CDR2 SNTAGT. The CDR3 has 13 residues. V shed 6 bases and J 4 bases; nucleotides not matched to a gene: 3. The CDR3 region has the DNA TGTGCCAGCAGAGTGGACAGGGGCACTGAAGCTTTCTTT. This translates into CASRVDRGTEAFF.

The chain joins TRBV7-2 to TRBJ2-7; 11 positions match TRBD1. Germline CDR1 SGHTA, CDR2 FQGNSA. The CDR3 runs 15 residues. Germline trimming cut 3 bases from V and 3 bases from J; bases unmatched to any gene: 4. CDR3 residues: CASSLGQGVFYEQYF. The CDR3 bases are TGTGCCAGCAGCTTGGGACAGGGGGTTTTCTACGAGCAGTACTTC.

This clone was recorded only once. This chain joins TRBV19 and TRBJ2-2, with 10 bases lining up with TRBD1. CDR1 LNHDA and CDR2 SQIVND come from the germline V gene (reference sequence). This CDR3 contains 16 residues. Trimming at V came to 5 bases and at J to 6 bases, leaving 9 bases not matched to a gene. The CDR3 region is CASSAPGQGKSGELFF. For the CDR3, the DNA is TGTGCCAGTAGTGCACCGGGACAGGGGAAGTCCGGGGAGCTGTTTTTT.

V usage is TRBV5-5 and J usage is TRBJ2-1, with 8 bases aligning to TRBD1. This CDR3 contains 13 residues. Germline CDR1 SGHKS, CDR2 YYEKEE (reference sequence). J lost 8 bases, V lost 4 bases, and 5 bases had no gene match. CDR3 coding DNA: TGTGCCAGCAGCCAACGGACAGGGTATGAGCAGTTCTTC. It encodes CASSQRTGYEQFF.

CDR3 loop: CASSVLTAAADTQYF. The CDR3 DNA is TGTGCCAGCAGCGTTCTCACAGCAGCAGCAGATACGCAGTATTTT. The J gene is TRBJ2-3, the V gene TRBV9; no definite D call. Trimming shortened V by 2 bases and J by 4 bases, and 14 bases separated the two germline ends. Per the germline V gene, CDR1 is SGDLS and CDR2 is YYNGEE. The CDR3 contains 15 residues.

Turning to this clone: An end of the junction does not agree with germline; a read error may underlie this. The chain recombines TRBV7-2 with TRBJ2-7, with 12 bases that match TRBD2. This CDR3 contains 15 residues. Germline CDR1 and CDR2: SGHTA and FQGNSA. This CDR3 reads CASSLAGGQTYEQYF. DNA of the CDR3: TGTGCCAGCAGCCTAGCGGGGGGGCAAACCTACGAGCAGTACTTC.

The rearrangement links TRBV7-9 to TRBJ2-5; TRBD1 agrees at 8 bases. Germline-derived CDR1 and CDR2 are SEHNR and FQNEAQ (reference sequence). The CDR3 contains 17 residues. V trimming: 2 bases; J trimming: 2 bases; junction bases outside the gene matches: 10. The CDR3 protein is CASSLHWTGTTQETQYF. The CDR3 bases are TGTGCCAGCAGCTTACATTGGACAGGGACAACGCAAGAGACCCAGTACTTC.

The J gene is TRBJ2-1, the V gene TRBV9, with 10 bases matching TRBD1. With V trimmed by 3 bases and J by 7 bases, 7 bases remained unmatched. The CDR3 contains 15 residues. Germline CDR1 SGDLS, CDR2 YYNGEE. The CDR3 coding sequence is TGTGCCAGCAGCGGAGGGACAGGGGTGTTGAATGAGCAGTTCTTC. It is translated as CASSGGTGVLNEQFF.

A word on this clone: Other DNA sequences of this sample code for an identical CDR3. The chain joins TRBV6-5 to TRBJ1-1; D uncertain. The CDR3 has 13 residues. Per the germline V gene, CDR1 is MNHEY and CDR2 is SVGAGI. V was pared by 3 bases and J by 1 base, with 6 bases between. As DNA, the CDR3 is TGTGCCAGCAGTTATGGGGAGAACACTGAAGCTTTCTTT. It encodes CASSYGENTEAFF.

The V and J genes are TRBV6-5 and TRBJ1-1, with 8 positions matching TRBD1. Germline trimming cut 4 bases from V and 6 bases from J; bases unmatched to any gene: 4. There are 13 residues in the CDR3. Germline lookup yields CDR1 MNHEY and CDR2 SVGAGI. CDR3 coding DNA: TGTGCCAGCAGTTGGACAGGGCTCGCTGAAGCTTTCTTT. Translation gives CASSWTGLAEAFF.

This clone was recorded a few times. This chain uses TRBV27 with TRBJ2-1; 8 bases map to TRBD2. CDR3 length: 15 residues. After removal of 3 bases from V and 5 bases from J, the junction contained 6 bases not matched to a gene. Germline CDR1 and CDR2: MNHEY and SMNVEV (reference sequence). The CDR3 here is CASSLSGGQDNEQFF. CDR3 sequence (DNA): TGTGCCAGCAGTTTGTCGGGGGGGCAGGACAATGAGCAGTTCTTC.

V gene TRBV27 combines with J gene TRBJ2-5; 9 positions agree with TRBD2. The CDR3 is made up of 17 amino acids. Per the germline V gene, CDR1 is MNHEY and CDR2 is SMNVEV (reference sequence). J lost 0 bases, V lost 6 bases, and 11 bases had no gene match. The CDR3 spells CASRPLGASGNQETQYF. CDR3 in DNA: TGTGCCAGCAGACCTCTGGGGGCTAGCGGGAACCAAGAGACCCAGTACTTC.

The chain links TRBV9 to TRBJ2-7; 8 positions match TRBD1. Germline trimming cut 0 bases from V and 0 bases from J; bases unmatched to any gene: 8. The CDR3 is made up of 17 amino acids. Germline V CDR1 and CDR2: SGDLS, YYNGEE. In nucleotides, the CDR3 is TGTGCCAGCAGCGTAGACCCTAAGACAGGGGCCTCCTACGAGCAGTACTTC. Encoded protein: CASSVDPKTGASYEQYF.

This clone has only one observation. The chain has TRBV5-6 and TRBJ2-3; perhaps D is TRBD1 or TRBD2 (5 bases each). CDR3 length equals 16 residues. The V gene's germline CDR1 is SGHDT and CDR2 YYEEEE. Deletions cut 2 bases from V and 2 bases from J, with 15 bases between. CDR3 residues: CASSLEGMGTTDTQYF. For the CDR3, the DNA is TGTGCCAGCAGCTTAGAAGGGATGGGGACCACAGATACGCAGTATTTT.

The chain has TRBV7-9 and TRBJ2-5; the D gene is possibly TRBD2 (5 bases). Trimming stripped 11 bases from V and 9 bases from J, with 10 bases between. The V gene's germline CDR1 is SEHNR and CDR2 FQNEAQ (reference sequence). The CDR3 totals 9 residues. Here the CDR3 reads CAFGESQYF. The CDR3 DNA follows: TGTGCCTTTGGGGAGTCCCAGTACTTC.

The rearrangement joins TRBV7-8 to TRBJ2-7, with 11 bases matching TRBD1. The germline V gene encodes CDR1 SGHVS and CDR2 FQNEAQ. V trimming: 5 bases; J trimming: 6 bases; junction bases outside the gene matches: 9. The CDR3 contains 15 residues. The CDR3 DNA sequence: TGTGCCAGCAGCGCCCGGGACAGGGGGTACAGCGAGCAGTACTTC. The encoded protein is CASSARDRGYSEQYF.

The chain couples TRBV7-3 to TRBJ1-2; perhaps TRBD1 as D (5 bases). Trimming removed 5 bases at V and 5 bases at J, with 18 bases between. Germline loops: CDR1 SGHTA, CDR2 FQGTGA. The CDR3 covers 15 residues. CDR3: CASSPGWGVGYGYTF. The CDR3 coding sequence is TGTGCCAGCAGCCCCGGGTGGGGGGTAGGATATGGCTACACCTTC.

This CDR3 is CASSAGLMDNEQFF. CDR3 nucleotide sequence: TGTGCCAGCAGCGCCGGACTTATGGACAATGAGCAGTTCTTC. The chain carries TRBV9 and TRBJ2-1; possibly TRBD2 for D (5 bases). The V end lost 3 bases, the J end lost 5 bases, and 12 bases lay between the germline ends. From germline, CDR1 is SGDLS and CDR2 YYNGEE. The CDR3 extends over 14 amino acids.

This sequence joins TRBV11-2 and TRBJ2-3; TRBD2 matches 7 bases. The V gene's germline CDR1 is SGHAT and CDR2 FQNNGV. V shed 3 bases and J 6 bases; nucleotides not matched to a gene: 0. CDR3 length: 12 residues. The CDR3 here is CASSLGGDTQYF. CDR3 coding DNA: TGTGCCAGCAGCTTGGGAGGGGATACGCAGTATTTT.

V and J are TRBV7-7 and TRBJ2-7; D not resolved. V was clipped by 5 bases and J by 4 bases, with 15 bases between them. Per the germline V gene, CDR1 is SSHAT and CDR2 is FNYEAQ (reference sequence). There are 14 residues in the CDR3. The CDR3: CASSPPAPPYEQYF. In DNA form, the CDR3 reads TGTGCCAGCAGCCCCCCCGCTCCCCCTTACGAGCAGTACTTC.

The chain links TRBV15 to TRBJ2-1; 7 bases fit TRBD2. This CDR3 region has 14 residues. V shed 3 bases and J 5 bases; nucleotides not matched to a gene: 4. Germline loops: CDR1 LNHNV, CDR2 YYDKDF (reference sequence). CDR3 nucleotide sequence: TGTGCCACCAGCAGGTCTAGCGGCAACAATGAGCAGTTCTTC. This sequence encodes CATSRSSGNNEQFF. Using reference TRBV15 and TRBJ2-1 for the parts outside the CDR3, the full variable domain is DAMVIQNPRYQVTQFGKPVTLSCSQTLNHNVMYWYQQKSSQAPKLLFHYYDKDFNNEADTPDNFQSRRPNTSFCFLDIRSPGLGDTAMYLCATSRSSGNNEQFFGPGTRLTVL.

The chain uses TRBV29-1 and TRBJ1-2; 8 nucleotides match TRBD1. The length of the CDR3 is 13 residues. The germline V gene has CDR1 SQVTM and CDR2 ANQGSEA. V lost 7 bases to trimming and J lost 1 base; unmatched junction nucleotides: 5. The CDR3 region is CSAQTGDNYGYTF. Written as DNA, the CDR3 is TGCAGCGCCCAGACAGGGGATAACTATGGCTACACCTTC.

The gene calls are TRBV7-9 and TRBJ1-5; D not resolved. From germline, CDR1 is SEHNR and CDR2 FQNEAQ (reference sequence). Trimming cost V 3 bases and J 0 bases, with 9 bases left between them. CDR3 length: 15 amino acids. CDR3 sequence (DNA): TGTGCCAGCAGCTTTGGTGACCATAGCAATCAGCCCCAGCATTTT. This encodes CASSFGDHSNQPQHF.

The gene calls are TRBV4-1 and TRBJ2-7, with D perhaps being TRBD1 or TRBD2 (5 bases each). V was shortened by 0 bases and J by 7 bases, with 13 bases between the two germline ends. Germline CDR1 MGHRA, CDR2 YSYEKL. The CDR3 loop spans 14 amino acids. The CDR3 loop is CASSQDLRGGEQYF. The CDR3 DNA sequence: TGCGCCAGCAGCCAAGATTTAAGGGGCGGGGAGCAGTACTTC.

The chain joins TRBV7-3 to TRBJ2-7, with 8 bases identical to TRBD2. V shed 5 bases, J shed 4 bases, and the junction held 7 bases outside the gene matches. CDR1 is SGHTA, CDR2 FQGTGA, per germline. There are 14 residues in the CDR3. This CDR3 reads CASSPEAGGYEQYF. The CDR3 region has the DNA TGTGCCAGCAGCCCCGAGGCGGGAGGTTACGAGCAGTACTTC.

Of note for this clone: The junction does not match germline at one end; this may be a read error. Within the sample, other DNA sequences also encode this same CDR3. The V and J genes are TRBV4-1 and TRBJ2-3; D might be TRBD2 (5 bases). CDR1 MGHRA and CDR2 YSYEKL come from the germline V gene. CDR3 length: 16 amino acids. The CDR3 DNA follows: TGTGCCAGCAGCCAAGATCAAGGTAGCGGCACAGATACGCAGTATTTT. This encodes CASSQDQGSGTDTQYF.

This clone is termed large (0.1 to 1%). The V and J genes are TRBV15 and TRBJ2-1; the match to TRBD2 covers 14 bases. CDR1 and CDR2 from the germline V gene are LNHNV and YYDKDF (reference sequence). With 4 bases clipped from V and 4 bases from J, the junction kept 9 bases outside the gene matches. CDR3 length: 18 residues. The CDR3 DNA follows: TGTGCCACCAGCACAGCCGGGACTAGCGGGAGCGAATACAATGAGCAGTTCTTC. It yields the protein CATSTAGTSGSEYNEQFF.

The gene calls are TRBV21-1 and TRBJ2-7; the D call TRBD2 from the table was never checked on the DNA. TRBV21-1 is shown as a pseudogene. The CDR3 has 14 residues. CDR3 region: CASSVGGEGYEQYF. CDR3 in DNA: TGTGCCAGCAGCGTAGGGGGGGAAGGGTACGAGCAGTACTTC.

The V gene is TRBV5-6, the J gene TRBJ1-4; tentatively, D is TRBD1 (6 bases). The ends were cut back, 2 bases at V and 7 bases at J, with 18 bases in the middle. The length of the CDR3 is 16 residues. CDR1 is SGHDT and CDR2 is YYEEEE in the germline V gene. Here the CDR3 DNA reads TGTGCCAGCAGCTTCGCCGGATCACAAGGGGGTGAAAAACTGTTTTTT. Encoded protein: CASSFAGSQGGEKLFF.